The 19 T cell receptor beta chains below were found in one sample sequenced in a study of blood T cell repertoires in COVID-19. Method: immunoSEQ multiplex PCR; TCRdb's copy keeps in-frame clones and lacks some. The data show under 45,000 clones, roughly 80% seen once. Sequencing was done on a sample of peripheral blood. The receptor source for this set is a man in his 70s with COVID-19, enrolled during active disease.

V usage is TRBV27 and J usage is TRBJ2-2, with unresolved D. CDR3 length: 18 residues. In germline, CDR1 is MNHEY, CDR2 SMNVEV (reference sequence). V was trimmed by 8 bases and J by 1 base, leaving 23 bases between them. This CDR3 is CASRPLIQVRENTGELFF. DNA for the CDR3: TGTGCCAGCCGCCCGTTGATTCAGGTTAGAGAGAACACCGGGGAGCTGTTTTTT.

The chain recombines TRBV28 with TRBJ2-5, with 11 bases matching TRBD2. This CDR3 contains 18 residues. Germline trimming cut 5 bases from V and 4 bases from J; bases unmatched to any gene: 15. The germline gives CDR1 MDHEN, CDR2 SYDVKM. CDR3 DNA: TGTGCCAGCAGTACGGGAGGGGTAGCGGGAGGGATTCGAGAGACCCAGTACTTC. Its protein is CASSTGGVAGGIRETQYF.

CDR3 amino acids: CASSLGGGPQYF. In DNA form, the CDR3 reads TGCGCCAGCAGCTTGGGAGGGGGTCCGCAGTATTTT. This chain uses TRBV5-1 with TRBJ2-3; tentative D call: TRBD1 (6 bases). Trimming took 0 bases from V and 10 from J, leaving 9 bases between them. The CDR3 is made up of 12 amino acids. The germline V gene encodes CDR1 SGHRS and CDR2 YFSETQ.

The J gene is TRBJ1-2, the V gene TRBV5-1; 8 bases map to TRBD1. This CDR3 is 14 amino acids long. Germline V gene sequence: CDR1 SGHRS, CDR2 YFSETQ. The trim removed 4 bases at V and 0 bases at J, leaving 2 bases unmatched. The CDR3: CASSVDRANYGYTF. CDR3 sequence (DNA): TGCGCCAGCAGCGTGGACAGGGCTAACTATGGCTACACCTTC.

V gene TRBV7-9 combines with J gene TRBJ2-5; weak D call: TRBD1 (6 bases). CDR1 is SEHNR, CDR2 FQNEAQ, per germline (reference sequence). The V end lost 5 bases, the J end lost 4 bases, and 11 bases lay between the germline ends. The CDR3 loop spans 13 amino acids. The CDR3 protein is CASSLDSLETQYF. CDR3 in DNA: TGTGCCAGCAGCCTGGACAGCCTAGAGACCCAGTACTTC.

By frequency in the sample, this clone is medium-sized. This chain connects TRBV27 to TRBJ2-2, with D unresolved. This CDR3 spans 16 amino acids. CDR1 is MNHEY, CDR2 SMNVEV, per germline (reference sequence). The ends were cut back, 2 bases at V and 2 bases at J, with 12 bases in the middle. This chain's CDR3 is CASSLNLPQNTGELFF. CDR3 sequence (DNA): TGTGCCAGCAGTTTAAACTTACCCCAAAACACCGGGGAGCTGTTTTTT.

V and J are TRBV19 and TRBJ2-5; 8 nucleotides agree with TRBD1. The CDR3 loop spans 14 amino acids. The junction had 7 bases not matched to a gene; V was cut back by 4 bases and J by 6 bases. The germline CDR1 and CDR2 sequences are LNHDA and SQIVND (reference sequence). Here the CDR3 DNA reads TGTGCCAGTAGTACCACAGGGGGAGGACAGACCCAGTACTTC. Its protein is CASSTTGGGQTQYF.

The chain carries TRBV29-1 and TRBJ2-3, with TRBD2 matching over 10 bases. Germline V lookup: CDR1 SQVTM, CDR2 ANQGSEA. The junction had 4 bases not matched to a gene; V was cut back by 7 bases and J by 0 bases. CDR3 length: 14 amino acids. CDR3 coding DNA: TGCAGCGCCGAGACTAGCGGGAGCACAGATACGCAGTATTTT. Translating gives CSAETSGSTDTQYF.

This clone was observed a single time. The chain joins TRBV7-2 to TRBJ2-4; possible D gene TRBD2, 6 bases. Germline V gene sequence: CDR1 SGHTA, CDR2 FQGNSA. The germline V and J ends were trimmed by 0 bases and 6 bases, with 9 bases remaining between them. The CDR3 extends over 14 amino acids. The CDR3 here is CASSLARDGNIQYF. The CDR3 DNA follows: TGTGCCAGCAGCTTAGCGCGGGACGGAAACATTCAGTACTTC.

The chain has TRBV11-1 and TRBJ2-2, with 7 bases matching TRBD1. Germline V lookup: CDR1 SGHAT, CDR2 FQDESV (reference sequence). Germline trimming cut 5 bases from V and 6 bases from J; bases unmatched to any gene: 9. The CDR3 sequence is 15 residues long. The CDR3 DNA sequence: TGTGCCAGCAGCCCACGACAGGGTCGAGCCGGGGAGCTGTTTTTT. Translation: CASSPRQGRAGELFF.

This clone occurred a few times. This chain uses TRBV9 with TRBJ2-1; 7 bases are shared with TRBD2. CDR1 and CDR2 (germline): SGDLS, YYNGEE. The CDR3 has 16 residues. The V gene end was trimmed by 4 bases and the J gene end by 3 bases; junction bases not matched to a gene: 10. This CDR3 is CASSPIFERDYNEQFF. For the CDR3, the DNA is TGTGCCAGCAGCCCCATTTTCGAGCGGGACTACAATGAGCAGTTCTTC.

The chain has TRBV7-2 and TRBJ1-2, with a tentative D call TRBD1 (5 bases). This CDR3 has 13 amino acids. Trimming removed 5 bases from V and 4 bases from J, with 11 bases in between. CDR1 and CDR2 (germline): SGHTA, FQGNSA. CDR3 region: CASSLGGAYGYTF. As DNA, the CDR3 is TGTGCCAGCAGCCTCGGAGGGGCCTATGGCTACACCTTC.

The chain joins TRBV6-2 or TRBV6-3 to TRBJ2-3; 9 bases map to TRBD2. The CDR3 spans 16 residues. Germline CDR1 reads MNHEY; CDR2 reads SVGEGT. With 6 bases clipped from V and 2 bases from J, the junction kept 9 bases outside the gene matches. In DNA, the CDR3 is TGTGCCAGCAGCCCTCGGGCGGGAGGGGCCACAGATACGCAGTATTTT. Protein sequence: CASSPRAGGATDTQYF.

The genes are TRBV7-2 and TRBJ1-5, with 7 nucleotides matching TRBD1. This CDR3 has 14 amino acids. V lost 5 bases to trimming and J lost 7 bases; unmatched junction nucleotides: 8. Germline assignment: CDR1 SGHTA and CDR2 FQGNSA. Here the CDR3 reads CASSDTTGAQPQHF. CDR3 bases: TGTGCCAGCAGCGATACTACAGGGGCACAGCCCCAGCATTTT.

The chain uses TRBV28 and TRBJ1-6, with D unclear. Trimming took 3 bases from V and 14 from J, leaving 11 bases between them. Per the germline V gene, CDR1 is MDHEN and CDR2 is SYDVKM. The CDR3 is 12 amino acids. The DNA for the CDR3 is TGTGCCAGCAGTTTGGTTCGGTTGGCCCTCCACTTT. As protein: CASSLVRLALHF.

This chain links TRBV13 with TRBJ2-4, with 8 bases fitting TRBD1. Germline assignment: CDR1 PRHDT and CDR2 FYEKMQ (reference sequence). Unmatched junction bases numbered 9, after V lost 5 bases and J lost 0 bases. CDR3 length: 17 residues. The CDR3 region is CASSTGTGGLAKNIQYF. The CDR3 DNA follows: TGTGCCAGCAGCACCGGGACAGGCGGTCTAGCCAAAAACATTCAGTACTTC.

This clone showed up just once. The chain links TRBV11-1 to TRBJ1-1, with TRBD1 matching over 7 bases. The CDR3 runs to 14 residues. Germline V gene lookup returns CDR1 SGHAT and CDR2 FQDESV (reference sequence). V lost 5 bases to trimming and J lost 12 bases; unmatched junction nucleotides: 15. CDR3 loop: CASSRVEGAGETFF. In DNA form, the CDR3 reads TGTGCCAGCAGCCGGGTGGAGGGGGCAGGAGAAACTTTCTTT.

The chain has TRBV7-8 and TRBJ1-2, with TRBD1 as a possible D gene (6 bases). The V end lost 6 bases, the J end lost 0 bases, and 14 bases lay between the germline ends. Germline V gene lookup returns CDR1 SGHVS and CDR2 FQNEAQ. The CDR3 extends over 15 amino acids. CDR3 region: CASRAIEGANYGYTF. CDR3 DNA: TGTGCCAGCAGGGCGATTGAGGGGGCTAACTATGGCTACACCTTC.

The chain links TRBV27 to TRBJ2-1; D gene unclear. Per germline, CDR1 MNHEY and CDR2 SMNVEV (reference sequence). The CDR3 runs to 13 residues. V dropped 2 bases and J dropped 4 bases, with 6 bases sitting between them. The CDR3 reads CASSLGQYNEQFF. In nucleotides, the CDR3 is TGTGCCAGCAGTTTAGGGCAGTACAATGAGCAGTTCTTC.